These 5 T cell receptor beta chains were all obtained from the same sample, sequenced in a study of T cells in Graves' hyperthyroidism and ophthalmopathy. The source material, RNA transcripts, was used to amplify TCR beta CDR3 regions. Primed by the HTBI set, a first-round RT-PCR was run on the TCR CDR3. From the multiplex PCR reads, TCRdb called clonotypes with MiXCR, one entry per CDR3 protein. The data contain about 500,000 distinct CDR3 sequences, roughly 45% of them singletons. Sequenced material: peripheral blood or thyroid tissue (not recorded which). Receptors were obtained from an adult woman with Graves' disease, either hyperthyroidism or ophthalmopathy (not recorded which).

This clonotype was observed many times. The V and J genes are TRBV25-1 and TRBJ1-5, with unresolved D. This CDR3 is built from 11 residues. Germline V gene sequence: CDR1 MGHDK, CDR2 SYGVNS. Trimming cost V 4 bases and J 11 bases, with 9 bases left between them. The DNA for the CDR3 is TGTGCCAGCAGTGCCTCGGGAGCCCAGCATTTT. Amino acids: CASSASGAQHF.

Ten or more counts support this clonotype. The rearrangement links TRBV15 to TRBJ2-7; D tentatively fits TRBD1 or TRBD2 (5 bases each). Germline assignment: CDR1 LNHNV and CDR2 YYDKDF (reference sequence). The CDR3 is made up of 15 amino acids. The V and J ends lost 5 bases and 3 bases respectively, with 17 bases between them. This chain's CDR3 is CATSPRTEGNYEQYF. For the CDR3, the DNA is TGTGCCACCAGCCCTCGGACTGAGGGGAACTACGAGCAGTACTTC.

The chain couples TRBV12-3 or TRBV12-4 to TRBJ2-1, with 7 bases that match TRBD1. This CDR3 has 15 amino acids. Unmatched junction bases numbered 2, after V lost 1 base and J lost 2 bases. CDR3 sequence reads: CASSLGGGPYNEQFF. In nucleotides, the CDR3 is TGTGCCAGCAGTTTAGGAGGGGGCCCCTACAATGAGCAGTTCTTC.

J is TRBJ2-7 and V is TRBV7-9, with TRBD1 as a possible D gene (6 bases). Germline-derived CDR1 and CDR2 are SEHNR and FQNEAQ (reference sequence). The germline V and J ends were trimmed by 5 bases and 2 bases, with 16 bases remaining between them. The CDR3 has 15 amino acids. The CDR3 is CASSPPRQGTYEQYF. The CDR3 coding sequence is TGTGCCAGCAGCCCCCCGAGGCAGGGGACCTACGAGCAGTACTTC.

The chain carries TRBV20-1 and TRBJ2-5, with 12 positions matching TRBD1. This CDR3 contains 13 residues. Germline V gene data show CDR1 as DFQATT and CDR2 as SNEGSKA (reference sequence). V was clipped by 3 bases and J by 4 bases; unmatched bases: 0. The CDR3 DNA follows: TGCAGTGCTAGGGGACAGGGGGCAGAGACCCAGTACTTC. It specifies CSARGQGAETQYF.